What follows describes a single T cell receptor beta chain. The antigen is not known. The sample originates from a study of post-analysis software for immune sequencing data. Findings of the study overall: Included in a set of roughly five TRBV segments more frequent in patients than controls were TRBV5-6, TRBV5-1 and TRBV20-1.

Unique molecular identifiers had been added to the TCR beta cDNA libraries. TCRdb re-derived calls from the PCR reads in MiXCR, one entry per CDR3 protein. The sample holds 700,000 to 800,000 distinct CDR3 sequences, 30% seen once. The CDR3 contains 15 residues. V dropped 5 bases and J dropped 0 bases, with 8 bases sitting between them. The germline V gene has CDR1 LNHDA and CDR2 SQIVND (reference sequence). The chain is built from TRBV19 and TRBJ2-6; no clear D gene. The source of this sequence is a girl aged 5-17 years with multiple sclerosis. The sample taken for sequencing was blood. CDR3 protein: CASSPLFSGANVLTF. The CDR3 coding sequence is TGTGCCAGTAGTCCTCTGTTCTCTGGGGCCAACGTCCTGACTTTC.